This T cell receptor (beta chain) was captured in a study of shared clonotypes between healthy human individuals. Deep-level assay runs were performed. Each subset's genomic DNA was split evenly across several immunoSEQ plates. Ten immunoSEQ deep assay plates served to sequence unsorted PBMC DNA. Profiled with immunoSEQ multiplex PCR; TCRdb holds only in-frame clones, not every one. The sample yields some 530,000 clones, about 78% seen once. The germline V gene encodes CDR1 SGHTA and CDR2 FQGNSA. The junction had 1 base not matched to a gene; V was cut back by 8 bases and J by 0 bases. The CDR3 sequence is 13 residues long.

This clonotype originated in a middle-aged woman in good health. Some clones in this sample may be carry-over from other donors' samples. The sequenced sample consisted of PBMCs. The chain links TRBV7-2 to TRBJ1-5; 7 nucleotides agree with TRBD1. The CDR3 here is CASRDSSNQPQHF. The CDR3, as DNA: TGTGCCAGCCGGGACAGTAGCAATCAGCCCCAGCATTTT.